The present TCR beta chain was sequenced within a study of OX40 agonist ivuxolimab in advanced cancers. Background on the study: Every 2 weeks, patients received ivuxolimab intravenously, dosed at 0.01 to 10 mg/kg. Patients receiving dose escalation had hepatocellular carcinoma, melanoma, renal cell or head and neck cancer. General observations from the study: Some nonresponders likewise displayed low normalized T-cell clonal expansion. Researchers did not establish what antigens the expanded peripheral T cells target.

Notes on this clone: Its cognate antigen is unknown. Other DNA sequences in the sample encode the same CDR3.

The method was immunoSEQ multiplex PCR; TCRdb's version includes in-frame clones alone and lacks a portion of them. The sample records roughly 65,000 clones, around 88% being singletons. This CDR3 region has 14 residues. Trimming pared 0 bases from V and 4 bases from J, leaving 7 bases between. Germline V CDR1 and CDR2: SGHRS, YFSETQ. Specimen: CD4+ or CD8+ T cells sorted from blood, collected in a trial of the OX40 agonist ivuxolimab. The TCR comes from an adult with an advanced solid tumor such as melanoma, head and neck, liver or kidney cancer. The gene calls are TRBV5-1 and TRBJ2-2, with D maybe TRBD2 (6 bases). CDR3 amino acids: CASSLAGVTGELFF. Here the CDR3 DNA reads TGCGCCAGCAGCTTGGCGGGAGTCACCGGGGAGCTGTTTTTT. Full variable domain (remainder filled in from reference TRBV5-1 and TRBJ2-2): KAGVTQTPRYLIKTRGQQVTLSCSPISGHRSVSWYQQTPGQGLQFLFEYFSETQRNKGNFPGRFSGRQFSNSRSEMNVSTLELGDSALYLCASSLAGVTGELFFGEGSRLTVL.